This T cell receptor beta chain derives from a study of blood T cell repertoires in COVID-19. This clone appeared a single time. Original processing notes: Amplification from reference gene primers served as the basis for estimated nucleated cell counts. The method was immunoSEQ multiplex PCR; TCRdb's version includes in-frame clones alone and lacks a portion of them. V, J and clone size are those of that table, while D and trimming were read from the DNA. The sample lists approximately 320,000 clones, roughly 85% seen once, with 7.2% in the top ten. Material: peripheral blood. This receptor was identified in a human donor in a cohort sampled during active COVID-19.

CDR3: CASSPLDSSNYGYTF. The CDR3 DNA reads as TGTGCCAGCAGTCCATTGGACAGTTCTAACTATGGCTACACCTTC. This chain joins TRBV5-6 and TRBJ1-2, with D tentatively TRBD1 (6 bases). From germline, CDR1 is SGHDT and CDR2 YYEEEE. The length of the CDR3 is 15 residues. V dropped 5 bases and J dropped 0 bases, with 14 bases sitting between them. The full variable domain, rest sourced from reference TRBV5-6 and TRBJ1-2, is DAGVTQSPTHLIKTRGQQVTLRCSPKSGHDTVSWYQQALGQGPQFIFQYYEEEERQRGNFPDRFSGHQFPNYSSELNVNALLLGDSALYLCASSPLDSSNYGYTFGSGTRLTVV.